This T cell receptor (beta chain) was identified in a study of blood T cell repertoires in COVID-19. Study-level background: Samples representing acute and convalescent COVID-19 were sourced from the United States, Italy and Spain. T cells, B-cell-depleted T cells, or PBMCs supplied cDNA or gDNA.

The assay was immunoSEQ multiplex PCR, and TCRdb's table has in-frame clones only and misses some. The sample lists about 110,000 clones; 70% to 90% were seen once. Trimming pared 0 bases from V and 5 bases from J, leaving 8 bases between. The CDR3 is 13 amino acids. The germline V gene has CDR1 SGHRS and CDR2 YFSETQ. The source of this sequence is a man aged 40-50 years with active or convalescent COVID-19. V usage is TRBV5-1 and J usage is TRBJ1-1; no clear D. What was sequenced was peripheral blood. The CDR3 region has the DNA TGCGCCAGCAGCTTGGGTCGAGGGACTGAAGCTTTCTTT. Amino acids: CASSLGRGTEAFF. Looking up the rest from reference TRBV5-1 and TRBJ1-1 gives the full variable domain: KAGVTQTPRYLIKTRGQQVTLSCSPISGHRSVSWYQQTPGQGLQFLFEYFSETQRNKGNFPGRFSGRQFSNSRSEMNVSTLELGDSALYLCASSLGRGTEAFFGQGTRLTVV.